This T cell receptor (beta chain) was identified in a study of read filtering for tumor transcriptome and immune sequencing. The overall study: DNase treatment preceded whole-transcriptome library preparation. IR-seq gave about 3.5 to 10.27 million TCR reads per sample; RNA-seq gave roughly 80 to 1,300.

The library was built from about 370 ng RNA with molecular barcoded adaptors for alpha/delta and beta/gamma chains. TCRdb reanalysed the reads using MiXCR and keeps one entry per CDR3 protein. The table includes more than 100,000 distinct CDR3 sequences, 10% to 15% detected once. This clonotype was observed a few times. Every patient had bone marrow sampled while the disease was active. Germline V CDR1 and CDR2: MNHNY, SVGAGI (reference sequence). Trimming took off 5 bases at V and 2 bases at J, with 19 bases between the two ends. The CDR3 consists of 16 residues. The sequenced material came from a population of CD138-negative cells sorted from bone marrow. The chain joins TRBV6-6 to TRBJ2-7; weak D call: TRBD2 (7 bases). The receptor's source is a donor at least 40 years old with multiple myeloma. The CDR3, as DNA: TGTGCCAGCAGTCATCCTGCGCGGGGGCCCCCCTACGAGCAGTACTTC. It is translated as CASSHPARGPPYEQYF.